The clone carrying this TCR beta chain turned up a few times. Primed by a sample-barcoded 5' primer and a J-beta primer mix, a second PCR proceeded for roughly 6 to 12 cycles. TCRdb re-called the 5' RACE reads through MiXCR, storing one row per CDR3 protein. In the table there are 1.5 million to 2 million distinct CDR3 sequences, roughly 32% of which are singletons. This sample is part of a study of blood T cells in healthy people across ages. V was clipped by 6 bases and J by 6 bases, with 15 bases between them. This CDR3 spans 13 amino acids. Germline V CDR1 and CDR2: DFQATT, SNEGSKA (reference sequence).

The chain is built from TRBV20-1 and TRBJ2-1; D is possibly TRBD1 (6 bases). Sequencing used blood. This TCR was recovered from a woman aged 25 to 39 in good health. CDR3 nucleotide sequence: TGCAGTGCCATTAAGGACAGCCTCAATGAGCAGTTCTTC. It specifies CSAIKDSLNEQFF.